This TCR beta chain is from a study of blood T cells in healthy people across ages. Study-wide points: Any conclusive comparison of naive versus antigen-experienced cells was prevented by using unsorted PBMCs.

PCR was performed a second time for roughly 7 to 12 cycles using a sample-barcoded 5' primer and a J-beta primer mix. Via MiXCR, TCRdb re-called the 5' RACE reads, giving one row per CDR3 protein. In the table there are 1.8 million or so distinct CDR3 sequences, roughly two fifths of which are singletons. The CDR3 totals 14 residues. Trimming took 7 bases from V and 5 from J; bases not matched to a gene: 10. Germline lookup yields CDR1 SGDLS and CDR2 YYNGEE. Comments on this clonotype: Its antigen remains unknown.

The sequenced sample was blood. The chain uses TRBV9 and TRBJ2-7; 9 bases align to TRBD1. This clonotype was obtained from a human donor in good health. The CDR3 here is CASSGTGNRDEQYF. In nucleotides, the CDR3 is TGTGCCAGCTCCGGGACAGGGAATCGCGACGAGCAGTACTTC.